A selection of T cell receptor beta chains follows, all from one sample in a study of identifying expanded T cells in peripheral blood. Method: immunoSEQ multiplex PCR; TCRdb's copy keeps in-frame clones and lacks some. The table shows about 81,000 clones, with 65% to 85% occurring only once. Sequencing was performed on blood. The receptor source for this set is a person aged 18 to 69 in good health. Each CDR3 is given with its conserved first and last residue. A D gene is named only where the DNA matches it firmly. Rows may omit the clone size; those that give it use once, few, many or a size class.

J gene,V gene,CDR3 length,D gene,clone size,CDR3 DNA,CDR3 protein
TRBJ1-4,TRBV21-1,18,-,-,TGTGCCAGCAGCCACCCACGAGGACAGGGATCAACTAATGAAAAACTGTTTTTT,CASSHPRGQGSTNEKLFF
TRBJ2-1,TRBV2,14,TRBD2,-,TGTGCCAGCAGTGGGGTCGGGAGGGGAGATGAGCAGTTCTTC,CASSGVGRGDEQFF
TRBJ1-1,TRBV19,13,-,-,TGTGCCAGTAGTTCGGGGCTGAACACTGAAGCTTTCTTT,CASSSGLNTEAFF
TRBJ1-1,TRBV18,14,-,-,TGTGCCAGCTCACCGGTACCTGTGGACACTGAAGCTTTCTTT,CASSPVPVDTEAFF
TRBJ2-7,TRBV7-9,15,-,-,TGCGCCAGCAGCCAAGATAGGGGGGGTATTTACGAGCAGTACTTC,CASSQDRGGIYEQYF
TRBJ2-7,TRBV28,12,-,-,TGTGCCAGCAGTTTTGCAGCTTCTGAGCAGTACTTC,CASSFAASEQYF
TRBJ2-7,TRBV30,15,TRBD2,-,TGTGCCTGGAGTGGGGCTAGCGGGAGCCCCGACGAGCAGTACTTC,CAWSGASGSPDEQYF
TRBJ1-4,TRBV11-3,15,TRBD1,-,TGTGCCAGCAGTCAGGAGGACAGGGAAGAAACAAAACTGTTTTTT,CASSQEDREETKLFF
TRBJ2-7,TRBV7-2,14,TRBD2,few,TGTGCCAGCAGTTCCCCGGGAAGCGGGGTCGAGCAGTACTTC,CASSSPGSGVEQYF
TRBJ2-2,TRBV11-2,16,TRBD1,once,TGTGCCAGCAGAGTTACAGGGGGCGCCGACACCGGGGAGCTGTTTTTT,CASRVTGGADTGELFF
TRBJ2-2,TRBV7-9,15,TRBD2,-,TGTGCCAGCAGCTTAGGTAGCGGGGACACCGGGGAGCTGTTTTTT,CASSLGSGDTGELFF
TRBJ2-7,TRBV28,14,TRBD2,-,TGTGCCAGCAGTTCGGGACTAGCGGGAGGTCAGGGGAACTTC,CASSSGLAGGQGNF
TRBJ1-4,TRBV29-1,13,TRBD1,-,TGCAGCGTGCGACAGGGGGCGAATGAAAAACTGTTTTTT,CSVRQGANEKLFF
TRBJ1-2,TRBV2,14,-,-,TGTGCCAGCAGTAGACGACAGGCCGACTATGGCTACACCTTC,CASSRRQADYGYTF
TRBJ1-5,TRBV28,11,-,-,TGTGCCAGTCAGGGAGACCAGCCCCAGCATTTT,CASQGDQPQHF
TRBJ1-1,TRBV25-1,15,-,-,TGTGCCAGCAGTGTTAACAGCGGCCTGAACACTGAAGCTTTCTTT,CASSVNSGLNTEAFF
TRBJ1-2,TRBV7-2,17,TRBD1,-,TGTGCCAGCAGCCCCAGGGGAGTGACAGGGGGCGCAAATGGCTACACCTTC,CASSPRGVTGGANGYTF
TRBJ2-2,TRBV7-8,15,TRBD1,-,TGTGCCAGCAGCTTTGGACAGGGAAACACCGGGGAGCTGTTTTTT,CASSFGQGNTGELFF
TRBJ2-7,TRBV27,14,TRBD2,-,TGTGCCAGCCACAGGACTAGCGGGAGCTACGAGCAGTACTTC,CASHRTSGSYEQYF
TRBJ2-3,TRBV28,18,TRBD1,-,TGTGCCAGCAGACCTCCGGGACAGGGATGGGGTAGGACAGATACGCAGTATTTT,CASRPPGQGWGRTDTQYF
TRBJ1-5,TRBV6-1,15,-,-,TGTGCCAGCAGTGAACAGGGAGGAAGCAATCAGCCCCAGCATTTT,CASSEQGGSNQPQHF
TRBJ2-1,TRBV10-3,17,TRBD1,-,TGTGCCATCAGTTCCCCCCGACAGGGGGCGACTTACAATGAGCAGTTCTTC,CAISSPRQGATYNEQFF
TRBJ2-2,TRBV4-2,15,TRBD2,-,TGTGCCAGCAGCTCTAGCGGGGACGACACCGGGGAGCTGTTTTTT,CASSSSGDDTGELFF
TRBJ2-2,TRBV5-8,12,-,-,TGTGCCAGCAGACGGGACACCGGGGAGCTGTTTTTT,CASRRDTGELFF
TRBJ2-1,TRBV7-9,14,-,once,TGTGCCAGCAGCTACGACTCTTCCTACAATGAGCAGTTCTTC,CASSYDSSYNEQFF
TRBJ2-2,TRBV11-2,18,TRBD2,many,TGTGCCAGCAGCTTAGAGGTAGCGGGAGGGAGGAACACCGGGGAGCTGTTTTTT,CASSLEVAGGRNTGELFF
TRBJ1-3,TRBV18,18,-,-,TGTGCCAGCTCACCACCGGGGTCAGGCCGATCCTCTGGAAACACCATATATTTT,CASSPPGSGRSSGNTIYF
TRBJ1-1,TRBV7-2,13,-,-,TGTGCCAGCAGCTTAGGGAGGAACACTGAAGCTTTCTTT,CASSLGRNTEAFF
TRBJ1-5,TRBV28,16,TRBD1,-,TGTGCCAGCAGTTATACAGGGGTCAATAACAATCAGCCCCAGCATTTT,CASSYTGVNNNQPQHF
TRBJ2-1,TRBV7-3,14,-,once,TGTGCCAGCAGCTTAGCACTAGAGTCTAATGAGCAGTTCTTC,CASSLALESNEQFF
TRBJ2-3,TRBV10-3,13,-,-,TGTGCCATAGAGGCAGGGCGGGGAGATACGCAGTATTTT,CAIEAGRGDTQYF
TRBJ2-3,TRBV6-1,15,TRBD2,few,TGTGCCAGCAGAGAGACTAGCGGGAGAACAGATACGCAGTATTTT,CASRETSGRTDTQYF
TRBJ1-5,TRBV7-6,17,TRBD1,-,TGTGCCAGCAGCTTATCAGGGACAGCTCATAGCAATCAGCCCCAGCATTTT,CASSLSGTAHSNQPQHF
TRBJ2-1,TRBV13,15,TRBD2,-,TGTGCCAGCAGCGGTGGGACTAGTTTAGGTCCCGAGCAGTTCTTC,CASSGGTSLGPEQFF
TRBJ2-7,TRBV19,13,-,-,TGTGCCAGTAGCCCCGTGAGGGGAGAAGAGCAGTACTTC,CASSPVRGEEQYF
TRBJ1-3,TRBV27,18,TRBD1,-,TGTGCCAGCACTCAAAGCTTGGGACAGGGGGCCTCCGGAAACACCATATATTTT,CASTQSLGQGASGNTIYF
TRBJ1-2,TRBV13,14,TRBD1,-,TGTGCCAGCAGCGTGGGACAGGCGAACTATGGCTACACCTTC,CASSVGQANYGYTF
TRBJ2-7,TRBV10-3,12,TRBD2,-,TGTGCCACTAGCGGGAGGGCCAGGGAGCAGTACTTC,CATSGRAREQYF
TRBJ2-1,TRBV11-3,13,TRBD2,once,TGTGCCAGCAGCCCCGGACTAGCGCTACACCAGTTCTTC,CASSPGLALHQFF
TRBJ2-7,TRBV7-9,14,TRBD2,-,TGTGCCAGCAGCTCCGGACTAGCGGGAGACGAGCAGTACTTC,CASSSGLAGDEQYF
TRBJ1-1,TRBV5-6,14,-,-,TGTGCCAGCAGCTTGGCCATTCTGGGGGCCGGAGCTTTCTTT,CASSLAILGAGAFF
TRBJ1-2,TRBV19,17,-,once,TGTGCCAGTAGATCCGACAGGTTCCCCCTCGTTAACTATGGCTACACCTTC,CASRSDRFPLVNYGYTF
TRBJ2-1,TRBV5-5,13,-,-,TGTGCCAGCAGCGATAGGATCAGGGAAGATCAGTTCTTC,CASSDRIREDQFF
TRBJ2-7,TRBV20-1,11,-,-,TGCAGTGAGGCTAGAGGGTACGAGCAGTACTTC,CSEARGYEQYF
TRBJ2-7,TRBV28,13,TRBD2,-,TGTGCCAGCAGGACTAGCGGACCCTACGAGCAGTACTTC,CASRTSGPYEQYF
TRBJ1-4,TRBV2,15,TRBD1,-,TGTGCCAGCAGGTTGGACAGGACAACTAATGAAAAACTGTTTTTT,CASRLDRTTNEKLFF